A single sample is the source of the 16 T cell receptor beta chains below, sequenced in a study of cytomegalovirus exposure and HLA in healthy donors. Repertoires were generated with immunoSEQ multiplex PCR, while TCRdb's copy carries only in-frame clones and drops some. The repertoire holds 110,000 or so clones, with 86% as singletons. Sequencing was carried out using PBMCs. The receptor source for this set is a man younger than 30 in good health and CMV-seronegative.

The gene calls are TRBV30 and TRBJ1-2, with TRBD1 identical over 10 bases. The CDR3 runs 14 residues. CDR1 and CDR2 (germline): GTSNPN, SVGIG (reference sequence). J was trimmed by 7 bases and V by 4 bases; bases with no gene match: 9. The CDR3 loop is CAWTRDRGWAGYTF. The CDR3 coding sequence is TGTGCCTGGACCAGGGACAGGGGTTGGGCTGGCTACACCTTC.

The chain links TRBV5-6 to TRBJ2-1, with TRBD2 identical over 7 bases. Germline V gives CDR1 SGHDT, CDR2 YYEEEE. The CDR3 loop spans 17 amino acids. The junction had 7 bases not matched to a gene; V was cut back by 0 bases and J by 1 base. This CDR3 is CASSLVERGLSYNEQFF. CDR3 DNA sequence: TGTGCCAGCAGCTTGGTAGAGCGGGGCCTATCCTACAATGAGCAGTTCTTC.

This clone has more than one count but fewer than ten. This rearrangement joins TRBV18 to TRBJ1-1, with 10 bases identical to TRBD1. CDR3 length equals 15 residues. V gave up 2 bases and J gave up 5 bases; unmatched junction bases: 5. Germline V CDR1 and CDR2: KGHSH, LQKENI. The CDR3 protein is CASSPVGQGKTEAFF. The CDR3 DNA reads as TGTGCCAGCTCACCAGTGGGACAGGGGAAGACTGAAGCTTTCTTT.

V usage is TRBV9 and J usage is TRBJ2-2; D is possibly TRBD2 (6 bases). V was cut by 2 bases and J by 5 bases, with 13 bases left in between. CDR3 size: 15 residues. CDR1 SGDLS and CDR2 YYNGEE come from the germline V gene. CDR3 DNA sequence: TGTGCCAGCAGCGTGGGCGGGACGGGAACCGGGGAGCTGTTTTTT. It yields the protein CASSVGGTGTGELFF.

This chain uses TRBV5-4 with TRBJ2-7, with 7 bases aligning to TRBD1. With V trimmed by 0 bases and J by 4 bases, 4 bases remained unmatched. Looked up from germline, CDR1 is SGHNT and CDR2 is YYREEE (reference sequence). CDR3 length equals 14 residues. CDR3 amino acids: CASSLEDRPYEQYF. Written as DNA, the CDR3 is TGTGCCAGCAGCTTGGAGGACAGGCCTTACGAGCAGTACTTC. Complete variable domain (other parts from reference TRBV5-4 and TRBJ2-7): ETGVTQSPTHLIKTRGQQVTLRCSSQSGHNTVSWYQQALGQGPQFIFQYYREEENGRGNFPPRFSGLQFPNYSSELNVNALELDDSALYLCASSLEDRPYEQYFGPGTRLTVT.

The rearrangement joins TRBV29-1 to TRBJ1-1; maybe TRBD1 (6 bases). Between the trimmed V and J ends, which lost 6 bases and 3 bases, there was a span of 11 bases. Germline-derived CDR1 and CDR2 are SQVTM and ANQGSEA. This CDR3 has 12 amino acids. The CDR3 nucleotides read TGCAGCGTCCGCCCAGGGGACACTGAAGCTTTCTTT. Translating it yields CSVRPGDTEAFF.

The chain is built from TRBV29-1 and TRBJ1-5, with 8 bases that match TRBD1. V was pared by 1 base and J by 4 bases, with 3 bases of the junction left unmatched. This CDR3 region has 14 residues. Germline loops: CDR1 SQVTM, CDR2 ANQGSEA. CDR3 residues: CSVEGTGPNQPQHF. CDR3 coding DNA: TGCAGCGTTGAAGGGACAGGGCCTAATCAGCCCCAGCATTTT.

DNA of the CDR3: TGTGCCAGCAGCCAAGATGCGACAGCGGGGTATGGCTACACCTTC. Translated, it gives CASSQDATAGYGYTF. This chain uses TRBV4-2 with TRBJ1-2; maybe TRBD1 (5 bases). Trimming shortened V by 0 bases and J by 5 bases, and 13 bases separated the two germline ends. Germline V gene sequence: CDR1 LGHNA, CDR2 YNFKEQ. The CDR3 covers 15 residues.

V gene TRBV6-5 combines with J gene TRBJ2-2, with D uncertain. V was shortened by 0 bases and J by 4 bases, with 12 bases between the two germline ends. The germline gives CDR1 MNHEY, CDR2 SVGAGI. The CDR3 length is 16 residues. CDR3 amino acids: CASSYSSRQRTGELFF. CDR3 in DNA: TGTGCCAGCAGTTACTCGTCAAGGCAGCGCACCGGGGAGCTGTTTTTT.

This sequence joins TRBV6-1 and TRBJ1-1, with D possibly matching TRBD1 (5 bases). The CDR3 sequence is 14 residues long. V gave up 1 base and J gave up 0 bases, with 6 bases separating them. The germline CDR1 and CDR2 sequences are MNHNS and SASEGT. CDR3 residues: CASSEGDLNTEAFF. The CDR3 DNA is TGTGCCAGCAGTGAAGGGGACTTGAACACTGAAGCTTTCTTT.

The chain couples TRBV27 to TRBJ2-1; D unresolved. The ends were cut back, 1 base at V and 3 bases at J, with 13 bases in the middle. The CDR3 is 16 amino acids. Germline-derived CDR1 and CDR2 are MNHEY and SMNVEV (reference sequence). The CDR3 sequence is CASSLLAPQFYNEQFF. Here the CDR3 DNA reads TGTGCCAGCAGTTTATTGGCACCCCAATTCTACAATGAGCAGTTCTTC.

This chain connects TRBV7-6 to TRBJ2-1; 7 nucleotides match TRBD2. J was trimmed by 7 bases and V by 1 base; bases with no gene match: 10. CDR1 SGHVS and CDR2 FNYEAQ come from the germline V gene. The CDR3 runs to 16 residues. The CDR3 is CASSLVGRGSTNEQFF. CDR3 sequence (DNA): TGTGCCAGCAGCTTAGTGGGCCGCGGGAGCACTAATGAGCAGTTCTTC.

The V call is TRBV2, the J call TRBJ2-2; 9 bases line up with TRBD1. The germline V gene has CDR1 SNHLY and CDR2 FYNNEI. The CDR3 is 15 amino acids. V shed 5 bases, J shed 5 bases, and the junction held 6 bases outside the gene matches. CDR3 sequence: CASSPGQGGTGELFF. CDR3 coding DNA: TGTGCCAGCAGTCCGGGACAGGGTGGAACCGGGGAGCTGTTTTTT.

The chain joins TRBV5-8 to TRBJ1-5, with TRBD1 matching over 7 bases. V shed 4 bases, J shed 4 bases, and the junction held 5 bases outside the gene matches. Germline assignment: CDR1 SGHTS and CDR2 YDEGEE. CDR3 length: 14 residues. The CDR3, as DNA: TGTGCCAGCAGCCAGGGACAGCCTAATCAGCCCCAGCATTTT. It encodes CASSQGQPNQPQHF.

In this sample, this clone turned up once. The CDR3 protein is CASSLNLGQGVYEQYF. Written as DNA, the CDR3 is TGTGCCAGCAGCTTAAACCTCGGACAGGGTGTCTACGAGCAGTACTTC. This chain joins TRBV5-8 and TRBJ2-7; 8 bases are shared with TRBD1. CDR1 SGHTS and CDR2 YDEGEE come from the germline V gene. Unmatched junction bases numbered 10, after V lost 2 bases and J lost 3 bases. The CDR3 sequence is 16 residues long.

The chain is built from TRBV30 and TRBJ2-5; D is possibly TRBD1 (6 bases). CDR1 and CDR2 from the germline V gene are GTSNPN and SVGIG (reference sequence). Deletions cut 8 bases from V and 1 base from J, with 8 bases between. This CDR3 spans 11 amino acids. The DNA for the CDR3 is TGTGCCGGACAGATCCAAGAGACCCAGTACTTC. Translating gives CAGQIQETQYF.